These 27 T cell receptor beta chains came from one sample sequenced in a study of T cell responses to AZD1222 COVID-19 vaccine. The table came from immunoSEQ multiplex PCR; TCRdb's copy has only in-frame clones and leaves some out. The data hold roughly 150,000 clones, with around nine tenths observed a single time. The sample was peripheral blood, taken on day 0 of AZD1222 vaccination. Receptors originate from an adult in good health.

The genes are TRBV7-9 and TRBJ2-7, with 10 bases fitting TRBD2. Germline V gene lookup returns CDR1 SEHNR and CDR2 FQNEAQ (reference sequence). The CDR3 has 17 residues. The V and J ends lost 2 bases and 1 base, in that order; junction bases with no gene match: 8. The CDR3 DNA reads TGTGCCAGCAGCTTATGGGCTAGCGGGAGTATGTCCTACGAGCAGTACTTC. Translating it yields CASSLWASGSMSYEQYF.

This clone was counted a few times. The chain uses TRBV3-1 (or the pseudogene TRBV3-2) and TRBJ1-1; D call uncertain. The germline V gene has CDR1 LGHDT and CDR2 YNNKEL (reference sequence). This CDR3 has 14 amino acids. V lost 2 bases, J lost 8 bases, and 15 bases lay in between. The CDR3 is CASSQSRFPLEAFF. CDR3 DNA: TGTGCCAGCAGCCAATCCCGATTTCCATTGGAAGCTTTCTTT.

This chain links TRBV9 with TRBJ2-1, with 16 bases aligning to TRBD2. Germline CDR1 and CDR2: SGDLS and YYNGEE. The ends lost 4 bases at V and 4 bases at J; junction bases unmatched: 5. There are 17 residues in the CDR3. CDR3 in amino acids: CASSPGLAGGPYNEQFF. CDR3 DNA sequence: TGTGCCAGCAGCCCGGGACTAGCGGGAGGGCCATACAATGAGCAGTTCTTC.

The chain combines TRBV4-3 with TRBJ2-7; TRBD1 agrees at 12 bases. J was trimmed by 6 bases and V by 0 bases; bases with no gene match: 6. Germline CDR1 is LGHNA and CDR2 is YSLEER. The CDR3 is 16 amino acids. The CDR3, as DNA: TGCGCCAGCAGCCAAGATCTGGGACAGGGGGCGTCCGAGCAGTACTTC. This gives the protein CASSQDLGQGASEQYF.

The V call is TRBV24-1, the J call TRBJ1-4, with TRBD1 identical over 7 bases. CDR3 size: 15 residues. The V segment lost 4 bases and the J segment 8 bases; nucleotides outside the gene matches: 9. Germline values: CDR1 KGHDR, CDR2 SFDVKD. The CDR3, as DNA: TGTGCCACCAGTGACCCAGGGGGAGGGAGCGAAAAACTGTTTTTT. Its translation is CATSDPGGGSEKLFF.

J is TRBJ2-2 and V is TRBV19; no reliable D call. The CDR3 spans 16 residues. Germline CDR1 and CDR2: LNHDA and SQIVND (reference sequence). Trimming took off 7 bases at V and 6 bases at J, with 21 bases between the two ends. The CDR3 DNA reads TGTGCCAGTACCTTGTTCGCAGGCCTGGGTGCCGGGGAGCTGTTTTTT. Protein product: CASTLFAGLGAGELFF.

The chain recombines TRBV28 with TRBJ1-1, with D unclear. The CDR3 spans 13 residues. Germline V gene sequence: CDR1 MDHEN, CDR2 SYDVKM. Trimming took off 4 bases at V and 1 base at J, with 7 bases between the two ends. The CDR3 here is CASSSQTNTEAFF. The CDR3 DNA is TGTGCCAGCAGTTCTCAAACGAACACTGAAGCTTTCTTT. Complete variable domain (other parts from reference TRBV28 and TRBJ1-1): DVKVTQSSRYLVKRTGEKVFLECVQDMDHENMFWYRQDPGLGLRLIYFSYDVKMKEKGDIPEGYSVSREKKERFSLILESASTNQTSMYLCASSSQTNTEAFFGQGTRLTVV.

The chain recombines TRBV28 with TRBJ2-3, with 15 positions matching TRBD2. In germline, CDR1 is MDHEN, CDR2 SYDVKM. V lost 6 bases to trimming and J lost 5 bases; unmatched junction nucleotides: 9. The CDR3 is 17 amino acids. CDR3 in DNA: TGTGCCAGCAGCCTCAAGGGACTAGCGGGAGGAGGAGATACGCAGTATTTT. It is translated as CASSLKGLAGGGDTQYF.

The chain has TRBV7-9 and TRBJ2-1, with D perhaps matching TRBD2 (8 bases). CDR3 length: 19 residues. Germline CDR1 SEHNR, CDR2 FQNEAQ (reference sequence). Trimming removed 5 bases from V and 7 bases from J, with 30 bases in between. The CDR3 region is CASSVRRQGVTSANNEQFF. CDR3 in DNA: TGTGCCAGCAGCGTAAGGAGACAGGGCGTGACTAGCGCCAATAATGAGCAGTTCTTC.

This sequence joins TRBV6-5 and TRBJ1-2; D remains ambiguous. Germline V gene lookup returns CDR1 MNHEY and CDR2 SVGAGI. V dropped 8 bases and J dropped 4 bases, with 11 bases sitting between them. CDR3 length: 12 residues. The CDR3 region is CASGSGIYGYTF. The CDR3, as DNA: TGTGCCAGCGGTTCGGGCATCTATGGCTACACCTTC.

The chain links TRBV5-1 to TRBJ1-6; D may be TRBD1 (6 bases). CDR1 and CDR2 (germline): SGHRS, YFSETQ. V lost 8 bases and J 7 bases, leaving 16 bases between the germline ends. The CDR3 has 14 amino acids. This chain's CDR3 is CARKSKQGNSPLHF. As DNA, the CDR3 is TGCGCCAGGAAGTCTAAACAGGGAAATTCACCCCTCCACTTT.

The chain has TRBV18 and TRBJ2-1; 11 bases are shared with TRBD1. Trimming at V came to 6 bases and at J to 0 bases, leaving 7 bases not matched to a gene. This CDR3 spans 17 amino acids. Germline loops: CDR1 KGHSH, CDR2 LQKENI. CDR3 DNA sequence: TGTGCCAGCTCGTTGGACAGGGGGCTAAGCTCCTACAATGAGCAGTTCTTC. Its protein is CASSLDRGLSSYNEQFF.

The V call is TRBV2, the J call TRBJ2-5, with D uncertain. The CDR3 runs 14 residues. Germline CDR1 is SNHLY and CDR2 is FYNNEI. V lost 2 bases and J lost 0, with 7 bases in between. CDR3 loop: CASSEFQYQETQYF. CDR3 DNA: TGTGCCAGCAGTGAATTTCAGTACCAAGAGACCCAGTACTTC.

CDR3 residues: CASRARGGGATNYGYTF. The CDR3 DNA reads TGTGCCAGCAGAGCCAGGGGTGGCGGGGCCACTAACTATGGCTACACCTTC. The genes are TRBV3-1 (or the pseudogene TRBV3-2) and TRBJ1-2, with TRBD1 as a possible D gene (6 bases). Germline V gene lookup returns CDR1 LGHDT and CDR2 YNNKEL (reference sequence). Trimming left V 6 bases short and J 0 bases short, with 20 bases between. The CDR3 covers 17 residues.

This clone showed up just once. The chain couples TRBV18 to TRBJ1-5; maybe TRBD1 (6 bases). In germline, CDR1 is KGHSH, CDR2 LQKENI. Between the trimmed V and J ends, which lost 3 bases and 7 bases, there was a span of 19 bases. The length of the CDR3 is 16 residues. In nucleotides, the CDR3 is TGTGCCAGCTCACCCAGGGGTGGGACTAGAGACCAGCCCCAGCATTTT. This encodes CASSPRGGTRDQPQHF.

The V call is TRBV29-1, the J call TRBJ2-5, with 7 positions matching TRBD2. V was clipped by 4 bases and J by 3 bases; unmatched bases: 14. This CDR3 contains 16 residues. The germline V gene has CDR1 SQVTM and CDR2 ANQGSEA. The CDR3: CSVAGGSPTAKETQYF. CDR3 nucleotides: TGCAGCGTTGCTGGCGGGAGCCCTACCGCCAAAGAGACCCAGTACTTC.

The genes are TRBV25-1 and TRBJ1-4, with 7 bases lining up with TRBD1. CDR3 length: 13 amino acids. Germline assignment: CDR1 MGHDK and CDR2 SYGVNS. Trimming removed 9 bases from V and 0 bases from J; junction bases left unmatched: 1. The CDR3 DNA sequence: TGTGCCAGTACAGGGGCAACTAATGAAAAACTGTTTTTT. Translating gives CASTGATNEKLFF. Full variable domain (remainder filled in from reference TRBV25-1 and TRBJ1-4): EADIYQTPRYLVIGTGKKITLECSQTMGHDKMYWYQQDPGMELHLIHYSYGVNSTEKGDLSSESTVSRIRTEHFPLTLESARPSHTSQYLCASTGATNEKLFFGSGTQLSVL.

This chain joins TRBV6-5 and TRBJ1-3, with D unresolved. CDR3 length: 14 residues. The V gene's germline CDR1 is MNHEY and CDR2 SVGAGI. V was pared by 6 bases and J by 2 bases, with 11 bases between. In DNA form, the CDR3 reads TGTGCCAGCAGCCGGACCGGAGCTGGAAACACCATATATTTT. Protein: CASSRTGAGNTIYF.

The rearrangement links TRBV7-2 to TRBJ2-6; D gene ambiguous. Trimming shortened V by 6 bases and J by 1 base, and 13 bases separated the two germline ends. Germline CDR1 reads SGHTA; CDR2 reads FQGNSA. This CDR3 comprises 16 residues. The CDR3 here is CASRPRGPSGANVLTF. CDR3 coding DNA: TGTGCCAGCAGGCCGCGCGGTCCATCTGGGGCCAACGTCCTGACTTTC.

This clone has only one observation. The chain has TRBV19 and TRBJ2-6; D gene uncertain. V lost 6 bases and J lost 0, with 15 bases in between. The CDR3 is made up of 17 amino acids. The germline gives CDR1 LNHDA, CDR2 SQIVND (reference sequence). The CDR3 is CASSPVAALSGANVLTF. In DNA, the CDR3 is TGTGCCAGTAGCCCAGTGGCCGCTCTCTCTGGGGCCAACGTCCTGACTTTC.

The chain joins TRBV6-5 to TRBJ2-1; no definite D call. CDR3 size: 15 residues. The germline V gene has CDR1 MNHEY and CDR2 SVGAGI. The V gene lost 0 bases and the J gene lost 6 bases, with 12 bases spanning the gap. Here the CDR3 reads CASSYSFGPSNEQFF. For the CDR3, the DNA is TGTGCCAGCAGTTACTCGTTTGGGCCGAGCAATGAGCAGTTCTTC.

The chain recombines TRBV19 with TRBJ1-1; D is undetermined. Germline V gene lookup returns CDR1 LNHDA and CDR2 SQIVND (reference sequence). The CDR3 contains 12 residues. V was pared by 1 base and J by 8 bases, with 8 bases between. CDR3 nucleotides: TGTGCCAGTAGTATAGGACCCCGAGAAGCTTTCTTT. Translation: CASSIGPREAFF.

The chain joins TRBV10-3 to TRBJ2-3, with 10 bases lining up with TRBD1. Germline V lookup: CDR1 ENHRY, CDR2 SYGVKD. V lost 6 bases, J lost 4 bases, and 10 bases stayed unmatched. The CDR3 is 16 residues long. This CDR3 is CAISGGDRGTADTQYF. CDR3 coding DNA: TGTGCCATCAGCGGAGGGGACAGGGGTACCGCAGATACGCAGTATTTT.

This clone is a singleton in its sample. The chain combines TRBV7-3 with TRBJ2-6; no clear D. The CDR3 covers 18 residues. Germline-derived CDR1 and CDR2 are SGHTA and FQGTGA. The germline V and J ends were trimmed by 1 base and 0 bases, with 13 bases remaining between them. Here the CDR3 DNA reads TGTGCCAGCAGCTTAAATCGGGCAGGTCACTCTGGGGCCAACGTCCTGACTTTC. It yields the protein CASSLNRAGHSGANVLTF.

V and J are TRBV6-5 and TRBJ1-2; 9 nucleotides line up with TRBD1. Germline trimming cut 4 bases from V and 8 bases from J; bases unmatched to any gene: 11. This CDR3 comprises 15 residues. The germline V gene encodes CDR1 MNHEY and CDR2 SVGAGI. The chain's CDR3 is CASSLGQGWSGGYTF. The CDR3 DNA sequence: TGTGCCAGCAGTTTGGGACAGGGTTGGTCGGGGGGCTACACCTTC.

The gene calls are TRBV7-2 and TRBJ2-1, with 9 nucleotides matching TRBD1. Trimming cost V 1 base and J 2 bases; bases outside gene matches: 6. Germline CDR1 is SGHTA and CDR2 is FQGNSA. The CDR3 has 17 amino acids. In nucleotides, the CDR3 is TGTGCCAGCAGCTTAGTTGTGGGACAGGGACCCTACAATGAGCAGTTCTTC. Encoded protein: CASSLVVGQGPYNEQFF.

V and J are TRBV5-1 and TRBJ2-5; D is unresolved. Germline CDR1 and CDR2: SGHRS and YFSETQ. V shed 0 bases and J shed 2 bases, with 11 bases lying between them. CDR3 length: 15 amino acids. The CDR3 protein is CASSLGSGNQETQYF. In DNA, the CDR3 is TGCGCCAGCAGCTTGGGGTCGGGTAATCAAGAGACCCAGTACTTC.